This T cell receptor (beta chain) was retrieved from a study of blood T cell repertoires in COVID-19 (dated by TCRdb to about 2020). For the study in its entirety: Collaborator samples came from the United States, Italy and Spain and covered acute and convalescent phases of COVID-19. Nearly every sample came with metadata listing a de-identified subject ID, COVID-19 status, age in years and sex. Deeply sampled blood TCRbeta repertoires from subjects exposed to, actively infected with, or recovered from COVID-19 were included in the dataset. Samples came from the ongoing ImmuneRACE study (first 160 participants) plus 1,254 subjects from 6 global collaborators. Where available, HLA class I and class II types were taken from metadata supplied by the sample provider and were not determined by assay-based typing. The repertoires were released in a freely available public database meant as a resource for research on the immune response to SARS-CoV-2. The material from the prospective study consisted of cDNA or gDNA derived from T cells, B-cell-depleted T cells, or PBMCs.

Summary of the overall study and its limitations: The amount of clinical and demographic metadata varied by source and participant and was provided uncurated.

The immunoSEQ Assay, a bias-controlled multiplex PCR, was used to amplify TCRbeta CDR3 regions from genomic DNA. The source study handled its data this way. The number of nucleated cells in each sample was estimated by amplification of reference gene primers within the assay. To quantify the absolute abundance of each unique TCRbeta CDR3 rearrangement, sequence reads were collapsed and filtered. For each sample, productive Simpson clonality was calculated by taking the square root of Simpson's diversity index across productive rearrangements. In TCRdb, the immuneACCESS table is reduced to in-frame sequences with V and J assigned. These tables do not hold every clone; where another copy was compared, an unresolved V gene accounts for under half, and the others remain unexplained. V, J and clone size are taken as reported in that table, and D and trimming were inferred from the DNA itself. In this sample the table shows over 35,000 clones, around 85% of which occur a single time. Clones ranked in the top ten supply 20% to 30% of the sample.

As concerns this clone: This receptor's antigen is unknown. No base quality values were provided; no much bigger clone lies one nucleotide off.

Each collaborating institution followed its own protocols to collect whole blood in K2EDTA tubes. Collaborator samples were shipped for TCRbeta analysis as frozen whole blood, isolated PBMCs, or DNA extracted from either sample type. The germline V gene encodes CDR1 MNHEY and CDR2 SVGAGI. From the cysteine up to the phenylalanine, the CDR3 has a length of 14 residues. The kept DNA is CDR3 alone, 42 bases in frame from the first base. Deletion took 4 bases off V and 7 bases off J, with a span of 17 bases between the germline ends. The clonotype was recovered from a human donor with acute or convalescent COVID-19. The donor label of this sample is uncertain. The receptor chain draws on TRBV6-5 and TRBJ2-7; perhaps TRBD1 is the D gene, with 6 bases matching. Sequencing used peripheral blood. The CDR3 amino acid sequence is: CASSSGTLSGEQYF. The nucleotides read TGTGCCAGCAGTTCCGGGACACTTTCCGGGGAGCAGTACTTC.